Listed below are T cell receptor beta chains from one sample, sequenced in a study of T cells in Graves' hyperthyroidism and ophthalmopathy. TCRdb re-called the multiplex PCR reads with MiXCR, one entry per CDR3 protein. The data show roughly 650,000 distinct CDR3 sequences, approximately 16% seen once. The sequenced sample consisted of blood. These receptors were obtained from a woman in her 40s with Graves' ophthalmopathy. Both conserved end residues are part of each CDR3. A D gene is named only where the DNA matches it firmly. Where a row states a size, it is once, few, many or the class of an expanded clone; other rows omit it.

V gene: TRBV10-3; J gene: TRBJ2-5; clone size: few; D gene: TRBD2; CDR3 protein: CAIGAGGGEETQYF; CDR3 DNA: TGTGCCATCGGAGCGGGGGGCGGAGAAGAGACCCAGTACTTC
V gene: TRBV27; J gene: TRBJ2-1; clone size: many; D gene: .; CDR3 protein: CASSYSGTESYNEQFF; CDR3 DNA: TGTGCCAGCAGCTACTCCGGGACGGAGTCCTACAATGAGCAGTTCTTC
V gene: TRBV9; J gene: TRBJ2-2; clone size: .; D gene: TRBD2; CDR3 protein: CASSDGRWPGELFF; CDR3 DNA: TGTGCCAGCAGCGACGGGAGGTGGCCCGGGGAGCTGTTTTTT
V gene: TRBV10-3; J gene: TRBJ2-7; clone size: .; D gene: .; CDR3 protein: CAISASASYEQYF; CDR3 DNA: TGTGCCATCAGTGCTTCAGCTTCCTACGAGCAGTACTTC
V gene: TRBV6-1; J gene: TRBJ2-2; clone size: .; D gene: TRBD2; CDR3 protein: CASSSSGGRTGELFF; CDR3 DNA: TGTGCCAGCAGTTCTAGCGGCGGACGGACCGGGGAGCTGTTTTTT
V gene: TRBV6-1; J gene: TRBJ2-1; clone size: .; D gene: TRBD2; CDR3 protein: CASSDLGLAGLINEQFF; CDR3 DNA: TGTGCCAGCAGTGATTTAGGACTAGCGGGTTTAATAAATGAGCAGTTCTTC
V gene: TRBV29-1; J gene: TRBJ2-1; clone size: few; D gene: .; CDR3 protein: CSVVRQDEQFF; CDR3 DNA: TGCAGCGTTGTTCGGCAGGATGAGCAGTTCTTC
V gene: TRBV20-1; J gene: TRBJ2-3; clone size: many; D gene: TRBD2; CDR3 protein: CSARDRISGGSTDTQYF; CDR3 DNA: TGCAGTGCTAGAGACCGAATTAGCGGGGGGAGCACAGATACGCAGTATTTT
V gene: TRBV11-2; J gene: TRBJ2-7; clone size: many; D gene: .; CDR3 protein: CASSLGGARYEQYF; CDR3 DNA: TGTGCCAGCAGCTTAGGCGGTGCGAGATACGAGCAGTACTTC
V gene: TRBV6-5; J gene: TRBJ2-3; clone size: many; D gene: .; CDR3 protein: CASSYSVLAFSSTDTQYF; CDR3 DNA: TGTGCCAGCAGTTACTCGGTATTAGCGTTTTCTAGCACAGATACGCAGTATTTT
V gene: TRBV3-1; J gene: TRBJ2-5; clone size: many; D gene: TRBD1; CDR3 protein: CASSQAGTGTKETQYF; CDR3 DNA: TGTGCCAGCAGCCAGGCCGGGACAGGGACGAAAGAGACCCAGTACTTC
V gene: TRBV5-1; J gene: TRBJ2-5; clone size: .; D gene: .; CDR3 protein: CASSRLYSKRETQYF; CDR3 DNA: TGCGCCAGCAGCCGACTGTACAGCAAAAGGGAGACCCAGTACTTC
V gene: TRBV7-9; J gene: TRBJ1-1; clone size: .; D gene: .; CDR3 protein: CASTPRELNTEAFF; CDR3 DNA: TGTGCCAGCACCCCCCGTGAGCTGAACACTGAAGCTTTCTTT
V gene: TRBV27; J gene: TRBJ1-2; clone size: many; D gene: .; CDR3 protein: CASSPTRGVGGYTF; CDR3 DNA: TGTGCCAGCAGTCCTACCAGGGGCGTAGGTGGCTACACCTTC
V gene: TRBV2; J gene: TRBJ2-3; clone size: many; D gene: .; CDR3 protein: CASSELTGIFTDTQYF; CDR3 DNA: TGTGCCAGCAGTGAACTGACGGGGATCTTCACAGATACGCAGTATTTT
V gene: TRBV7-8; J gene: TRBJ1-6; clone size: .; D gene: .; CDR3 protein: CASSSTPPPRTYNSPLHF; CDR3 DNA: TGTGCCAGCAGCTCTACACCCCCACCACGGACCTATAATTCACCCCTCCACTTT
V gene: TRBV12-3/TRBV12-4; J gene: TRBJ2-3; clone size: few; D gene: TRBD2; CDR3 protein: CASSQAGGPGTQYF; CDR3 DNA: TGTGCCAGCAGCCAAGCGGGAGGGCCTGGTACGCAGTATTTT
V gene: TRBV18; J gene: TRBJ2-3; clone size: .; D gene: .; CDR3 protein: CASSPTGNTDTQYF; CDR3 DNA: TGTGCCAGCTCACCCACCGGGAACACAGATACGCAGTATTTT
V gene: TRBV19; J gene: TRBJ2-2; clone size: .; D gene: .; CDR3 protein: CATVPGVLWTGELFF; CDR3 DNA: TGTGCCACCGTACCAGGGGTGCTTTGGACCGGGGAGCTGTTTTTT
V gene: TRBV28; J gene: TRBJ2-5; clone size: many; D gene: TRBD2; CDR3 protein: CASSRLAGGQETQYF; CDR3 DNA: TGTGCCAGCAGTCGATTAGCGGGAGGTCAAGAGACCCAGTACTTC
V gene: TRBV9; J gene: TRBJ1-5; clone size: .; D gene: .; CDR3 protein: CASSVGPYSNQPQHF; CDR3 DNA: TGTGCCAGCAGCGTGGGACCCTATAGCAATCAGCCCCAGCATTTT
V gene: TRBV9; J gene: TRBJ1-1; clone size: few; D gene: TRBD1; CDR3 protein: CASNRGARTEAFF; CDR3 DNA: TGTGCCAGCAACAGGGGCGCCCGCACTGAAGCTTTCTTT
V gene: TRBV9; J gene: TRBJ2-1; clone size: few; D gene: .; CDR3 protein: CASSQNAYYNEQFF; CDR3 DNA: TGTGCCAGCAGCCAAAACGCCTACTACAATGAGCAGTTCTTC
V gene: TRBV7-9; J gene: TRBJ2-1; clone size: many; D gene: TRBD1; CDR3 protein: CASSSAPGTGGYNEQFF; CDR3 DNA: TGTGCCAGCAGCTCCGCCCCCGGGACAGGGGGTTACAATGAGCAGTTCTTC
V gene: TRBV2; J gene: TRBJ1-2; clone size: many; D gene: .; CDR3 protein: CASRPGQSYGYTF; CDR3 DNA: TGTGCCAGCAGACCTGGACAGAGCTATGGCTACACCTTC
V gene: TRBV5-1; J gene: TRBJ2-1; clone size: many; D gene: TRBD2; CDR3 protein: CASSLEGLAVNEQFF; CDR3 DNA: TGCGCCAGCAGTTTGGAGGGACTAGCGGTCAATGAGCAGTTCTTC
V gene: TRBV4-1; J gene: TRBJ2-7; clone size: .; D gene: TRBD2; CDR3 protein: CASSPGLAGGPSYEQYF; CDR3 DNA: TGCGCCAGCAGCCCAGGACTAGCGGGAGGGCCCTCCTACGAGCAGTACTTC
V gene: TRBV19; J gene: TRBJ2-5; clone size: once; D gene: .; CDR3 protein: CASSISPRLLQETQYF; CDR3 DNA: TGTGCCAGTAGTATTTCGCCGAGACTCCTTCAAGAGACCCAGTACTTC
V gene: TRBV28; J gene: TRBJ2-3; clone size: many; D gene: .; CDR3 protein: CASSSQGRGTDTQYF; CDR3 DNA: TGTGCCAGCAGCTCACAGGGGAGGGGCACAGATACGCAGTATTTT
V gene: TRBV6-1; J gene: TRBJ1-5; clone size: many; D gene: .; CDR3 protein: CASTLRGVLYQPQHF; CDR3 DNA: TGTGCCAGCACCCTACGGGGGGTCCTGTATCAGCCCCAGCATTTT
V gene: TRBV28; J gene: TRBJ2-7; clone size: many; D gene: TRBD1; CDR3 protein: CASSYDRGSSYEQYF; CDR3 DNA: TGTGCCAGCAGTTACGACAGGGGAAGCTCCTACGAGCAGTACTTC
V gene: TRBV2; J gene: TRBJ2-3; clone size: many; D gene: .; CDR3 protein: CARRSSRTDTQYF; CDR3 DNA: TGTGCCCGCCGCTCCTCTCGCACAGATACGCAGTATTTT
V gene: TRBV9; J gene: TRBJ2-2; clone size: .; D gene: TRBD1; CDR3 protein: CASSVGQGARDGELFF; CDR3 DNA: TGTGCCAGCAGCGTAGGACAGGGGGCTAGGGACGGGGAGCTGTTTTTT
V gene: TRBV11-2; J gene: TRBJ2-7; clone size: .; D gene: TRBD1; CDR3 protein: CASSIGTVGYEQYF; CDR3 DNA: TGTGCCAGCAGCATCGGGACAGTGGGGTACGAGCAGTACTTC
V gene: TRBV3-1; J gene: TRBJ2-2; clone size: .; D gene: .; CDR3 protein: CASSRGHSGNTGELFF; CDR3 DNA: TGTGCCAGCAGCCGCGGACACTCTGGGAACACCGGGGAGCTGTTTTTT
V gene: TRBV29-1; J gene: TRBJ2-3; clone size: many; D gene: .; CDR3 protein: CSVDTFFGSDTQYF; CDR3 DNA: TGCAGCGTTGACACTTTCTTCGGGAGTGATACGCAGTATTTT
V gene: TRBV3-1; J gene: TRBJ2-1; clone size: .; D gene: TRBD2; CDR3 protein: CASSGLAGGHIEQFF; CDR3 DNA: TGTGCCAGCAGCGGGCTAGCGGGGGGGCATATTGAGCAGTTCTTC
V gene: TRBV5-1; J gene: TRBJ2-2; clone size: few; D gene: TRBD2; CDR3 protein: CASSPPGVAGVGELFF; CDR3 DNA: TGCGCCAGCAGCCCGCCCGGGGTAGCGGGCGTCGGGGAGCTGTTTTTT
V gene: TRBV7-9; J gene: TRBJ2-6; clone size: few; D gene: .; CDR3 protein: CASIPEIHSGANVLTF; CDR3 DNA: TGTGCCAGCATTCCAGAGATACACTCTGGGGCCAACGTCCTGACTTTC